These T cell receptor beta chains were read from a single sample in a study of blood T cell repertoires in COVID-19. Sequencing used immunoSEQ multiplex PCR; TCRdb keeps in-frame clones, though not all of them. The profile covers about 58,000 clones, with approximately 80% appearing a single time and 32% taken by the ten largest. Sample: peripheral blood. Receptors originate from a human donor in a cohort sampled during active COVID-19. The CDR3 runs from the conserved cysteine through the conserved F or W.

CDR3: CASHVGAGGNTIYF; J: TRBJ1-3; V: TRBV2
CDR3: CASSLARQGGNEQFF; J: TRBJ2-1; V: TRBV7-6
CDR3: CASSLVLGQGAAGELFF; J: TRBJ2-2; V: TRBV11-2
CDR3: CASSVGTSGYQETQYF; J: TRBJ2-5; V: TRBV28
CDR3: CASSLEAGGNTEAFF; J: TRBJ1-1; V: TRBV7-9
CDR3: CASSSGGTGNYGYTF; J: TRBJ1-2; V: TRBV5-5
CDR3: CASSLGVGGQETQYF; J: TRBJ2-5; V: TRBV11-2
CDR3: CASSSGTGNSGNTIYF; J: TRBJ1-3; V: TRBV3-1/TRBV3-2
CDR3: CASSVDISSYNEQFF; J: TRBJ2-1; V: TRBV5-6
CDR3: CASSKETHRRRRQETQYF; J: TRBJ2-5; V: TRBV5-1
CDR3: CASSYRRGAKTEAFF; J: TRBJ1-1; V: TRBV28
CDR3: CASRLGTANPQYF; J: TRBJ2-7; V: TRBV6-5
CDR3: CASSEQGAENTIYF; J: TRBJ1-3; V: TRBV5-1
CDR3: CASSQPGSNEQFF; J: TRBJ2-1; V: TRBV7-2
CDR3: CASSVGIAGNYEQFF; J: TRBJ2-1; V: TRBV9
CDR3: CASSYSFGSSYEQYF; J: TRBJ2-7; V: TRBV6-5
CDR3: CASSEGLGVLAGGPEETQYF; J: TRBJ2-5; V: TRBV9
CDR3: CASTRTRTPYEQYF; J: TRBJ2-7; V: TRBV28
CDR3: CASSYDAEGYEQYF; J: TRBJ2-7; V: TRBV5-1
CDR3: CASSVGGGPETQYF; J: TRBJ2-5; V: TRBV9
CDR3: CAWQTGLAYEQYF; J: TRBJ2-7; V: TRBV30
CDR3: CASGLPSGGSTDTQYF; J: TRBJ2-3; V: TRBV12-5
CDR3: CASSTSPQASDTQYF; J: TRBJ2-3; V: TRBV7-3
CDR3: CASSSRQGETQYF; J: TRBJ2-5; V: TRBV18
CDR3: CASSPLAGGAGGYTF; J: TRBJ1-2; V: TRBV18
CDR3: CATRQGPGYEQYF; J: TRBJ2-7; V: TRBV6-5
CDR3: CASSLWGGGETQYF; J: TRBJ2-5; V: TRBV5-1
CDR3: CASSWGGGRETQYF; J: TRBJ2-5; V: TRBV11-2
CDR3: CASSVGSTAREQFF; J: TRBJ2-1; V: TRBV9
CDR3: CASSWGLAGTSSYNEQFF; J: TRBJ2-1; V: TRBV5-1
CDR3: CASSASGTSPGGGYTF; J: TRBJ1-2; V: TRBV9
CDR3: CASSALRGTQYF; J: TRBJ2-5; V: TRBV9
CDR3: CASSRLAGAGELFF; J: TRBJ2-2; V: TRBV3-1/TRBV3-2
CDR3: CASSLGRGGGQETQYF; J: TRBJ2-5; V: TRBV7-7
CDR3: CASSQDPRRVTEAFF; J: TRBJ1-1; V: TRBV4-1
CDR3: CASSAGTSGVHEQFF; J: TRBJ2-1; V: TRBV5-1
CDR3: CASSLGGDDGYTF; J: TRBJ1-2; V: TRBV5-5
CDR3: CAISGITHGELFF; J: TRBJ2-2; V: TRBV10-3
CDR3: CASSEQGRGGNQPQHF; J: TRBJ1-5; V: TRBV6-1
CDR3: CASSFFGSSYEQYF; J: TRBJ2-7; V: TRBV5-6
CDR3: CASSPRHSGNTIYF; J: TRBJ1-3; V: TRBV9